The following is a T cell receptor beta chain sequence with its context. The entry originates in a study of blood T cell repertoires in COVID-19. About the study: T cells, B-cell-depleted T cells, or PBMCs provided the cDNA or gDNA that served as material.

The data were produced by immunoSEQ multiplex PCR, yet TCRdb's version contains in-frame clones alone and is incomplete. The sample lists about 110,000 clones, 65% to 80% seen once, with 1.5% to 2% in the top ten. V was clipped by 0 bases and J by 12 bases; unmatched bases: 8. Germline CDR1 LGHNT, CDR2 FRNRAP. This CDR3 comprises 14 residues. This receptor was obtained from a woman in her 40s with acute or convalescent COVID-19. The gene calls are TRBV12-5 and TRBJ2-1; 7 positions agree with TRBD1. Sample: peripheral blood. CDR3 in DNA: TGTGCTAGTGGTTTGGTCGGTAAAGGGGGCGTGCAGTTCTTC. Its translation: CASGLVGKGGVQFF.